This T cell receptor beta chain was documented in a study of T-cell memory formation after mild COVID-19 (dated by TCRdb to the early 2020s). The study in broad terms: Most TCR sequence clusters were specific to one of the two donors. In a couple of donors, T-cell clones that expanded and contracted after mild COVID-19 were tracked by sequencing TCRalpha and TCRbeta repertoires over time. Two young, previously healthy adult volunteers, one female and one male, were included in the cohort.

As encoded in the germline V gene (reference sequence), CDR1 is LNHNV while CDR2 is YYDKDF. V sheds 0 bases and J sheds 1 base, leaving 10 bases between their ends. The CDR3 runs 15 amino acids, cysteine and phenylalanine included. The kept DNA is CDR3 alone, 45 bases in frame from the first base. The reads were generated on an Illumina NovaSeq 6000. TCRalpha and TCRbeta cDNA libraries were built by 5'RACE with constant-segment primers, adding sample barcodes and unique molecular identifiers. Trizol reagent was used to extract RNA from every sample. Library amplification was performed in two PCR steps, and a second sample barcode and Illumina TruSeq adapters were introduced in the second step. Libraries were sequenced on an Illumina NovaSeq with 2 x 150 bp paired-end reads. The study's processing was this. The reads were demultiplexed and collapsed into UMI-guided consensus sequences using migec v1.2.7. Using mixcr v2.1.11, UMI consensuses were aligned to TRA and TRB V and J templates and then assembled into clonotypes. Expanded or contracted clonotypes were those called significant by both edgeR and NoisET, with noise models trained on biological replicates. For edgeR calls, a false discovery rate-adjusted p below 0.01 and a log2 fold-change threshold of 1 were applied. As an exploratory analysis of dynamics, PCA with hierarchical clustering was applied to max-normalized trajectories of the 1000 most abundant clonotypes. The CD4 or CD8 phenotype of responding clones was assigned using the separately sequenced CD4+ and CD8+ repertoires. Through fastp at Q25 and MiXCR, TCRdb rebuilt clones from the public reads, retaining in-frame beta chains. Rows matching on CDR3 protein sequence are summarized as one entry with the most common DNA and genes. The V and J calls here are based on TCRdb, not the publication. In all, the sample holds a few hundred thousand distinct CDR3 sequences, and 20% to 25% of those were seen once. The ten largest clonotypes hold over 20% of the sample.

Ficoll-Paque density gradient centrifugation was used to isolate PBMCs. Concerning this clonotype itself: Its cognate antigen has yet to be identified. No quality values exist for individual bases; no much larger clone is one base distant.

The paper's findings and limits, for the study overall: Contracting CD4+ clones were found mainly in CM and EM memory subsets, while CD8+ clones were enriched in EMRA. Some responding clones were detected in pre-infection memory, suggesting pre-existing cross-reactive memory T cells joined the SARS-CoV-2 response. Only a couple of mild cases were covered by the study, and larger cohorts that include severe cases with pre-infection samples were considered necessary. The second-wave clones that peaked on day 37 were not confirmed to be SARS-CoV-2 specific. Balanced CD4/CD8 phenotypes were observed for clones contracting from day 15 to 85, whereas a bias towards CD4+ was observed for a second wave of clones expanding from day 15 to 37.

This receptor chain uses TRBV15 and TRBJ2-7, with a tentative D gene TRBD1 over 5 matching bases. The clonotype was recovered from a man aged 18 to 29 who had mild COVID-19 (a few samples of this study predate the infection). The sample titles of this study are shuffled in the database, so cell type and time point are left out; the donor was told from shared clones. Sequencing was done on a sample of PBMCs or a T cell subset sorted from them (not recorded which). The CDR3 region has the sequence CATSRDRGQSYEQYF. In nucleotides, the sequence is TGTGCCACCAGCAGAGATCGTGGACAATCCTACGAGCAGTACTTC.